Listed here are 9 T cell receptor beta chains from one sample, sequenced in a study of T cell changes during pregnancy in multiple sclerosis. Sequencing used immunoSEQ multiplex PCR; TCRdb keeps in-frame clones, though not all of them. Seen here are about 38,000 clones, 70% to 90% observed once, and the top ten hold 6% to 7.5%. This specimen consisted of CD8+ T cells from peripheral blood mononuclear cells, obtained in the third trimester of pregnancy. Receptors originate from a female donor with multiple sclerosis, enrolled in a pregnancy study.

This rearrangement joins TRBV6-4 to TRBJ1-1; D is undetermined. V was clipped by 0 bases and J by 2 bases, with 4 bases between them. Germline V gene data show CDR1 as MRHNA and CDR2 as SNTAGT. The CDR3 runs 13 residues. In DNA, the CDR3 is TGTGCCAGCAGTGACTCGAGTAACACTGAAGCTTTCTTT. It codes for CASSDSSNTEAFF.

This clone was counted between two and nine times. The V gene is TRBV2, the J gene TRBJ2-7, with 10 bases fitting TRBD1. CDR1 SNHLY and CDR2 FYNNEI come from the germline V gene. Trimming removed 6 bases from V and 3 bases from J; junction bases left unmatched: 8. The CDR3 is 15 residues long. CDR3 sequence: CASSYPDRGDYEQYF. In DNA form, the CDR3 reads TGTGCCAGCAGCTATCCGGACAGGGGGGACTACGAGCAGTACTTC.

The J gene is TRBJ2-7, the V gene TRBV6-1; 8 positions match TRBD1. The germline CDR1 and CDR2 sequences are MNHNS and SASEGT. This CDR3 region has 15 residues. V shed 1 base and J 1 base; nucleotides not matched to a gene: 3. The CDR3 region has the DNA TGTGCCAGCAGTGAAGTCGGGACAGGATCCTACGAGCAGTACTTC. Protein sequence: CASSEVGTGSYEQYF.

The chain combines TRBV19 with TRBJ1-1, with D uncertain. V lost 6 bases, J lost 2 bases, and 19 bases lay in between. Germline V gene data show CDR1 as LNHDA and CDR2 as SQIVND (reference sequence). The CDR3 spans 16 residues. The CDR3 DNA follows: TGTGCCAGTAGATCAGGCCCCCCAGCTCCCAACACTGAAGCTTTCTTT. It translates to CASRSGPPAPNTEAFF.

The chain carries TRBV2 and TRBJ1-1; the D is unclear. V was pared by 5 bases and J by 1 base, with 11 bases between. The CDR3 is 14 residues long. Germline loops: CDR1 SNHLY, CDR2 FYNNEI. In DNA form, the CDR3 reads TGTGCCAGCAGTTGGGTGGGGAGGAACACTGAAGCTTTCTTT. Its translation: CASSWVGRNTEAFF.

The chain combines TRBV7-6 with TRBJ2-1; 10 nucleotides align to TRBD2. This CDR3 has 17 amino acids. Trimming at V came to 1 base and at J to 8 bases, leaving 11 bases not matched to a gene. Per the germline V gene, CDR1 is SGHVS and CDR2 is FNYEAQ. This chain's CDR3 is CASSLESGGAWGDEQFF. CDR3 nucleotide sequence: TGTGCCAGCAGCTTAGAAAGCGGGGGGGCCTGGGGCGATGAGCAGTTCTTC.

The table lists this clone with a count of one. The chain carries TRBV27 and TRBJ1-2, with TRBD1 matching over 11 bases. CDR1 is MNHEY and CDR2 is SMNVEV in the germline V gene (reference sequence). This CDR3 has 18 amino acids. V gave up 2 bases and J gave up 8 bases; unmatched junction bases: 16. As DNA, the CDR3 is TGTGCCAGCAGTTTAAACTGGGACAGGGGGAGGTTACTACTCGGCTACACCTTC. Residues: CASSLNWDRGRLLLGYTF.

The V gene is TRBV7-9, the J gene TRBJ1-5; 8 bases are a match to TRBD1. The germline CDR1 and CDR2 sequences are SEHNR and FQNEAQ (reference sequence). J gave up 2 bases and V 5 bases, and 2 bases lay outside the gene matches. The CDR3 extends over 14 amino acids. CDR3 DNA sequence: TGTGCCAGCAGCGGGGGACAGGGCAATCAGCCCCAGCATTTT. It is translated as CASSGGQGNQPQHF.

This sequence joins TRBV2 and TRBJ2-3; tentative D call: TRBD2 (6 bases). The ends were cut back, 8 bases at V and 6 bases at J, with 15 bases in the middle. The CDR3 runs 13 residues. The germline V gene encodes CDR1 SNHLY and CDR2 FYNNEI. The CDR3 sequence: CASGTWAPDTQYF. DNA of the CDR3: TGTGCCAGCGGGACTTGGGCACCTGATACGCAGTATTTT.